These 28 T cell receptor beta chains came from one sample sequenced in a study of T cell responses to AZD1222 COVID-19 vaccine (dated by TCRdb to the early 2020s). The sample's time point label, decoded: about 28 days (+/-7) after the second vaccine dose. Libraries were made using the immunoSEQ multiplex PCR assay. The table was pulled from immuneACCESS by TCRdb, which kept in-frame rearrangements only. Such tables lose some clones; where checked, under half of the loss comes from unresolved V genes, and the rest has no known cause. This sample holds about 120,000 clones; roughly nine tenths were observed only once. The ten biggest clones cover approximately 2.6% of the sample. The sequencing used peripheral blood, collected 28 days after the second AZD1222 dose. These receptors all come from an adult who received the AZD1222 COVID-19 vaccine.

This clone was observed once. CDR3 DNA sequence: TGTGCCAGCAGTCCCGGGACTTTCCAAGAGACCCAGTACTTC. This codes for CASSPGTFQETQYF. The chain uses TRBV27 and TRBJ2-5, with D possibly being TRBD2 (6 bases). Trimming pared 5 bases from V and 1 base from J, leaving 11 bases between. Per germline, CDR1 MNHEY and CDR2 SMNVEV (reference sequence). The CDR3 totals 14 residues.

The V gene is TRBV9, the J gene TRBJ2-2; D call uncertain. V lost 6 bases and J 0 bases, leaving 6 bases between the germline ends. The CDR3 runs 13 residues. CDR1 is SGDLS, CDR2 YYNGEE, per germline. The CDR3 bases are TGTGCCAGCATGGCAACGAACACCGGGGAGCTGTTTTTT. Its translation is CASMATNTGELFF.

The CDR3 is CASSQSTGVNTGELFF. CDR3 sequence (DNA): TGTGCCAGCAGCCAGTCGACAGGGGTGAACACCGGGGAGCTGTTTTTT. The J gene is TRBJ2-2, the V gene TRBV4-2, with 8 positions matching TRBD1. The V segment lost 3 bases and the J segment 1 base; nucleotides outside the gene matches: 4. This CDR3 region has 16 residues. From germline, CDR1 is LGHNA and CDR2 YNFKEQ.

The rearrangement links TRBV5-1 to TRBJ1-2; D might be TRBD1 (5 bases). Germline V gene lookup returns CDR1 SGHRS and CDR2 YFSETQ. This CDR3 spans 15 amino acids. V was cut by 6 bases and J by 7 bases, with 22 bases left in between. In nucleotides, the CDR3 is TGCGCCAGCACCGTCCACCCGGATGGGGGTCTTGGCTACACCTTC. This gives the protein CASTVHPDGGLGYTF.

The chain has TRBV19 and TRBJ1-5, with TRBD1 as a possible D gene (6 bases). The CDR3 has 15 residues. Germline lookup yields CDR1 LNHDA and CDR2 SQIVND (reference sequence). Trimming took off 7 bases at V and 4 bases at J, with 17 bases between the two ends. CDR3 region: CASKYAGQRNQPQHF. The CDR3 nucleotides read TGTGCCAGTAAATACGCAGGACAGAGGAATCAGCCCCAGCATTTT.

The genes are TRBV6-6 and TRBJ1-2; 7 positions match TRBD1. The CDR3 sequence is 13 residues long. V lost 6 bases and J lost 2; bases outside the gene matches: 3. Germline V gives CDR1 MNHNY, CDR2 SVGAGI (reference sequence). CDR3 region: CASRPDRNYGYTF. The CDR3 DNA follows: TGTGCCAGCAGACCGGACAGGAACTATGGCTACACCTTC.

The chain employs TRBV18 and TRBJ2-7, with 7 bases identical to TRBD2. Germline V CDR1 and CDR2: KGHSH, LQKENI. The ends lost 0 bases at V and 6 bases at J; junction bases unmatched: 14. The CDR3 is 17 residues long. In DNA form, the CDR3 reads TGTGCCAGCTCACCACCGGGATTGAGCGGGGTCCCCTTCGAGCAGTACTTC. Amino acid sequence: CASSPPGLSGVPFEQYF.

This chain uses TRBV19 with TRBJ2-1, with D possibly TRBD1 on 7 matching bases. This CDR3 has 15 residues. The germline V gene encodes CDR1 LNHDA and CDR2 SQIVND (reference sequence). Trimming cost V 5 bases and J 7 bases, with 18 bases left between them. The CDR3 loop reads CASSPLRQGGNEQFF. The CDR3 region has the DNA TGTGCCAGTAGTCCCCTACGCCAGGGGGGTAATGAGCAGTTCTTC.

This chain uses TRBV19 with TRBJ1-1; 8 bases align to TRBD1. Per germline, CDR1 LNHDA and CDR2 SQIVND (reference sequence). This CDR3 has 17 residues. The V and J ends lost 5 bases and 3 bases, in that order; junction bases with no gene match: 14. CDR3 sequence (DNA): TGTGCCAGTAGTTGGTTAACAGGGGGAATTGGGGACACTGAAGCTTTCTTT. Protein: CASSWLTGGIGDTEAFF.

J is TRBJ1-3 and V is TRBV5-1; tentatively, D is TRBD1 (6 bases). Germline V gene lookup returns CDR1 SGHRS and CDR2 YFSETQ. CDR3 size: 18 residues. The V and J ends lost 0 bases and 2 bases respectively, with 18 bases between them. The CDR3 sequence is CASSLGPPTGQAGNTIYF. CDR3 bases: TGCGCCAGCAGCTTGGGACCTCCTACAGGGCAGGCTGGAAACACCATATATTTT.

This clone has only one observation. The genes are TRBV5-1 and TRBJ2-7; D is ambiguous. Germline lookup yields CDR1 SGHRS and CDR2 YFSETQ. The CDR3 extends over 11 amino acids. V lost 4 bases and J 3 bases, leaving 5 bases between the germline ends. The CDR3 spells CASSEDYEQYF. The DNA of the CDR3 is TGCGCCAGCAGCGAGGACTACGAGCAGTACTTC.

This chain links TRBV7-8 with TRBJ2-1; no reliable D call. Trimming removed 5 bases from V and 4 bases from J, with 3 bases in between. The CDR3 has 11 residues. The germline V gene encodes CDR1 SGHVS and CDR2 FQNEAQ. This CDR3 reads CASSTYNEQFF. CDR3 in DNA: TGTGCCAGCAGCACGTACAATGAGCAGTTCTTC.

As DNA, the CDR3 is TGCAGTGCTAGTGGGACAGGGGTGAACACTGAAGCTTTCTTT. Translation gives CSASGTGVNTEAFF. This chain uses TRBV20-1 with TRBJ1-1, with TRBD1 matching over 10 bases. Trimming took 3 bases from V and 0 from J; bases not matched to a gene: 1. CDR1 and CDR2 from the germline V gene are DFQATT and SNEGSKA (reference sequence). The CDR3 has 14 amino acids.

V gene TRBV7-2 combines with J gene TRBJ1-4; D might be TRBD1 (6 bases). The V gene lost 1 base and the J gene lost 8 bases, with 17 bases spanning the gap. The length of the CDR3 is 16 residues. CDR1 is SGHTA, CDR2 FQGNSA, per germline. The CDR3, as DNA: TGTGCCAGCAGCTTAGTTGGGGGGCGCCCGCCAGAAAAACTGTTTTTT. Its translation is CASSLVGGRPPEKLFF. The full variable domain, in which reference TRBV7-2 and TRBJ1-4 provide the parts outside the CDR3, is GAGVSQSPSNKVTEKGKDVELRCDPISGHTALYWYRQSLGQGLEFLIYFQGNSAPDKSGLPSDRFSAERTGGSVSTLTIQRTQQEDSAVYLCASSLVGGRPPEKLFFGSGTQLSVL.

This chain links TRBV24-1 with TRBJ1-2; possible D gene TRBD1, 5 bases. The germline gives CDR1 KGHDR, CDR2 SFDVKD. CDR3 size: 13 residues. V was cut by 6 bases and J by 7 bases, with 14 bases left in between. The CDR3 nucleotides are TGTGCCACCAGTAGCAGGGACGGGCCTGGCTACACCTTC. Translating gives CATSSRDGPGYTF.

The chain's CDR3 is CASSTAQGAKNIQYF. CDR3 nucleotide sequence: TGTGCCAGCAGTACAGCACAGGGGGCCAAAAACATTCAGTACTTC. V gene TRBV6-5 combines with J gene TRBJ2-4, with 7 positions matching TRBD1. The junction had 5 bases not matched to a gene; V was cut back by 5 bases and J by 1 base. Germline CDR1 MNHEY, CDR2 SVGAGI. The CDR3 spans 15 residues.

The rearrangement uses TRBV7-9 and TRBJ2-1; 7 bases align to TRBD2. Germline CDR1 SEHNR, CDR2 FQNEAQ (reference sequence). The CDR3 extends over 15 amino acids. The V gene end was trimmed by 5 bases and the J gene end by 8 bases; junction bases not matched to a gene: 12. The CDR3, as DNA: TGTGCCAGCAGCCCGTGGACTAGTTCAGGCTATGAGCAGTTCTTC. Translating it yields CASSPWTSSGYEQFF.

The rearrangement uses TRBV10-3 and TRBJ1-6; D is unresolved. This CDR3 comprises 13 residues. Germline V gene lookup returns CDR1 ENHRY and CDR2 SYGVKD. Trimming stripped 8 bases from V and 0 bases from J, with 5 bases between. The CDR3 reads CAIGSSYNSPLHF. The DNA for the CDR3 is TGTGCCATCGGGAGCTCCTATAATTCACCCCTCCACTTT.

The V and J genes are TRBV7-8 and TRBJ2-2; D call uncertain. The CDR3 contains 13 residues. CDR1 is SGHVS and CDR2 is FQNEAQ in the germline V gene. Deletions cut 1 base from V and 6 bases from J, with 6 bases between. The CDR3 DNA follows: TGTGCCAGCAGCTTAGAGCTAGCCGGGGAGCTGTTTTTT. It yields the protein CASSLELAGELFF. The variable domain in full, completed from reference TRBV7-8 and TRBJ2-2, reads GAGVSQSPRYKVAKRGQDVALRCDPISGHVSLFWYQQALGQGPEFLTYFQNEAQLDKSGLPSDRFFAERPEGSVSTLKIQRTQQEDSAVYLCASSLELAGELFFGEGSRLTVL.

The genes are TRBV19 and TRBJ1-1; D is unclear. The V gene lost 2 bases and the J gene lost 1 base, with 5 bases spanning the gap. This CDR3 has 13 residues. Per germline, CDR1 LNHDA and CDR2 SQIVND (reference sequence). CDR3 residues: CASSITGNTEAFF. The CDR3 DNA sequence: TGTGCCAGTAGTATAACGGGGAACACTGAAGCTTTCTTT.

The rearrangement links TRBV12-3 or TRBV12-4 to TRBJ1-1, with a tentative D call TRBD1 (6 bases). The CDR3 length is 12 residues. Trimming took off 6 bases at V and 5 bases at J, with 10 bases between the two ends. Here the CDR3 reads CASSPTGTEAFF. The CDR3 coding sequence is TGTGCCAGCAGCCCTACAGGGACTGAAGCTTTCTTT.

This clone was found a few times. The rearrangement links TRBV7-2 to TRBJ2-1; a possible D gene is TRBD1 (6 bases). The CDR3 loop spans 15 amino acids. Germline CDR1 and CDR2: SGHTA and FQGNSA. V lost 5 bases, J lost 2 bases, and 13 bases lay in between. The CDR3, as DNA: TGTGCCAGCAGCAAACCAGGGGTCGCCTACAATGAGCAGTTCTTC. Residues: CASSKPGVAYNEQFF.

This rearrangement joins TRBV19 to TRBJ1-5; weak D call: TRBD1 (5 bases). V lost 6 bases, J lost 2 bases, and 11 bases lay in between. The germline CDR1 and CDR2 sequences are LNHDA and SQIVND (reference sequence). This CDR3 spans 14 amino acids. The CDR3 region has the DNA TGTGCCAGTAGGAGGGACGTCCGCAATCAGCCCCAGCATTTT. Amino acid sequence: CASRRDVRNQPQHF. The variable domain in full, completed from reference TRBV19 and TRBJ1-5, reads DGGITQSPKYLFRKEGQNVTLSCEQNLNHDAMYWYRQDPGQGLRLIYYSQIVNDFQKGDIAEGYSVSREKKESFPLTVTSAQKNPTAFYLCASRRDVRNQPQHFGDGTRLSIL.

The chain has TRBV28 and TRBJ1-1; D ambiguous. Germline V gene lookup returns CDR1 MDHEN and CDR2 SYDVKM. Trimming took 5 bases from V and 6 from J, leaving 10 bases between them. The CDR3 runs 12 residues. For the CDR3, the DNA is TGTGCCAGCAGTACGGGAAGTTCTGAAGCTTTCTTT. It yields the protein CASSTGSSEAFF.

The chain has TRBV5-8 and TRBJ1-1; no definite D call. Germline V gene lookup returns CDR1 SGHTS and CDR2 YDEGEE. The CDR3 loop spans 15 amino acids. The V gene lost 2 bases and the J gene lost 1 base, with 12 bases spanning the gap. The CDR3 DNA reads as TGTGCCAGCAGCTTAGGACCGACTACGAACACTGAAGCTTTCTTT. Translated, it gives CASSLGPTTNTEAFF.

The CDR3 DNA reads as TGCGCCAGCAGCCGAGGCCCCGACAGCAACTATGGCTACACCTTC. Translated, it gives CASSRGPDSNYGYTF. This sequence joins TRBV4-3 and TRBJ1-2, with D possibly TRBD1 on 5 matching bases. Trimming pared 4 bases from V and 2 bases from J, leaving 14 bases between. This CDR3 has 15 residues. Germline V gives CDR1 LGHNA, CDR2 YSLEER.

The CDR3 region is CASSSHGVTYEQYF. CDR3 DNA: TGTGCCAGCAGCTCCCACGGGGTTACCTACGAGCAGTACTTC. The chain combines TRBV3-1 (or the pseudogene TRBV3-2) with TRBJ2-7; D possibly corresponds to TRBD2 (5 bases). V gave up 5 bases and J gave up 2 bases, with 13 bases separating them. Germline CDR1 LGHDT, CDR2 YNNKEL (reference sequence). This CDR3 spans 14 amino acids.

Written as DNA, the CDR3 is TGTGCCAGCAGCGCCCAAGATCGCTACACCTTC. It is translated as CASSAQDRYTF. The chain couples TRBV9 to TRBJ1-2; no definite D call. This CDR3 comprises 11 residues. Trimming cost V 3 bases and J 9 bases, with 9 bases left between them. The germline V gene has CDR1 SGDLS and CDR2 YYNGEE.